This TCR beta chain is drawn from a study of blood T cell repertoires in COVID-19. Overall study: There were acute and convalescent COVID-19 samples, and they came from the United States, Italy and Spain. Nucleic acid was either cDNA or gDNA, and it came from T cells, B-cell-depleted T cells, or PBMCs.

Original handling: Scientists estimated how many nucleated cells there were by amplifying reference gene primers. Produced via immunoSEQ multiplex PCR; TCRdb's table is partial and in-frame only. V and J calls and clone size are as listed in that table; D and trimming were resolved from the DNA. The table lists about 350,000 clones, more than 75% of them singletons. Seattle researchers signed up patients amid active infection and tracked them longitudinally. The germline V gene has CDR1 KGHDR and CDR2 SFDVKD. The V end was cut by 3 bases, the J end by 6 bases, with 16 bases between. CDR3 size: 15 residues.

Sequenced input: peripheral blood. This chain uses TRBV24-1 with TRBJ1-2, with D possibly matching TRBD1 (6 bases). The receptor comes from a woman in her forties or fifties with COVID-19, enrolled during active disease. The CDR3 DNA sequence: TGTGCCACCAGTGATGCGACAGGTCGGGACGATGGCTACACCTTC. Its protein is CATSDATGRDDGYTF.